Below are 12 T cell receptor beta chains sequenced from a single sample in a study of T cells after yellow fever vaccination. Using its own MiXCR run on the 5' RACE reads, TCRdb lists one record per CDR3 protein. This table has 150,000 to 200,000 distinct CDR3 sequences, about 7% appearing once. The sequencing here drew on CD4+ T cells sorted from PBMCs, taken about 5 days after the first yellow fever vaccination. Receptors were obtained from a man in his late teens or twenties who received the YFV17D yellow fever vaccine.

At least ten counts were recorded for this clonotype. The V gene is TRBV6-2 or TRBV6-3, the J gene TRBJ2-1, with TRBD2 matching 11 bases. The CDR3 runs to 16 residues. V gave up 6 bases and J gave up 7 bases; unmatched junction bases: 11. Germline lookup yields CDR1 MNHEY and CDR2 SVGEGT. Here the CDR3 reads CASSRYIAGGPNEQFF. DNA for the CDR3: TGTGCCAGCAGCCGATATATAGCGGGGGGGCCGAATGAGCAGTTCTTC.

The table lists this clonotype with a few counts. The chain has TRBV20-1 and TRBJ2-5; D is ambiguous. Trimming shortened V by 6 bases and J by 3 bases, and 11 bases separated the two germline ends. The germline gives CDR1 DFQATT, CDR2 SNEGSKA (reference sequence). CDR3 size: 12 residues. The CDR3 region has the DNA TGCAGTGCAGAAACCCGAAAAGAGACCCAGTACTTC. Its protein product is CSAETRKETQYF.

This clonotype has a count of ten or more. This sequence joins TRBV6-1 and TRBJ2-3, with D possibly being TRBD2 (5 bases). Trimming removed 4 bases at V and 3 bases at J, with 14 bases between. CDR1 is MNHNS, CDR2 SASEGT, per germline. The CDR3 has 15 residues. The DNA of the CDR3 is TGTGCCAGCAGTGTTCGGGATCCGGCGACAGATACGCAGTATTTT. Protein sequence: CASSVRDPATDTQYF.

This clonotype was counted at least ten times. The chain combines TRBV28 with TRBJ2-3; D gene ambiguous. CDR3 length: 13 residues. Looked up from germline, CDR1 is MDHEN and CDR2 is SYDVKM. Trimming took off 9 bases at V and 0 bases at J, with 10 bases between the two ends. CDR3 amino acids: CASRLLSTDTQYF. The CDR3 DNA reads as TGTGCCAGTAGACTGCTTAGCACAGATACGCAGTATTTT.

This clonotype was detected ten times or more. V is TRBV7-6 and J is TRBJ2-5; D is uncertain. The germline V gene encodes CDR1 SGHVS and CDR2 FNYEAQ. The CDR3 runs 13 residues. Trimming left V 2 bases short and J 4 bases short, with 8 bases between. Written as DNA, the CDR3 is TGTGCCAGCAGCTTAATCGTGGGAGAGACCCAGTACTTC. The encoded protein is CASSLIVGETQYF. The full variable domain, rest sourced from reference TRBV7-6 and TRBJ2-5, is GAGVSQSPRYKVTKRGQDVALRCDPISGHVSLYWYRQALGQGPEFLTYFNYEAQQDKSGLPNDRFSAERPEGSISTLTIQRTEQRDSAMYRCASSLIVGETQYFGPGTRLLVL.

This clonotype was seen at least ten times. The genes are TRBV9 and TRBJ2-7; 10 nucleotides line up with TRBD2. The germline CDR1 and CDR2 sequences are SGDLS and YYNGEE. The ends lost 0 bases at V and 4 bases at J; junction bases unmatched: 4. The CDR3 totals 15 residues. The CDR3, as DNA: TGTGCCAGCAGCGTAGAAGCGGGGGGGCTGTACGAGCAGTACTTC. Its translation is CASSVEAGGLYEQYF.

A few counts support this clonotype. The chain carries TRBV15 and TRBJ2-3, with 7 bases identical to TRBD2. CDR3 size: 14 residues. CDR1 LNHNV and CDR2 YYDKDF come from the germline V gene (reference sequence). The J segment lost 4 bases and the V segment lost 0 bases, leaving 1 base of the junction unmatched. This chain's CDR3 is CATSRDLAADTQYF. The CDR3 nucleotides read TGTGCCACCAGCAGAGACCTAGCGGCAGATACGCAGTATTTT.

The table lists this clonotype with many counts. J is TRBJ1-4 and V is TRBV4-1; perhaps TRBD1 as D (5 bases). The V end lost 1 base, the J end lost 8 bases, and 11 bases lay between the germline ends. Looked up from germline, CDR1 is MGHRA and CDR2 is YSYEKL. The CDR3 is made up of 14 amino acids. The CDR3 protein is CASSQVQGEEKLFF. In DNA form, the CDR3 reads TGCGCCAGCAGCCAAGTTCAAGGGGAGGAAAAACTGTTTTTT.

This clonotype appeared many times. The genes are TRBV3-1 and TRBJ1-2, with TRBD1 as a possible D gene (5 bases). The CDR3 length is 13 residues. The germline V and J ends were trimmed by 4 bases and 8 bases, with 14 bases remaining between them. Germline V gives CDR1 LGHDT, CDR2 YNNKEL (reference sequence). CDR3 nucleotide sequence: TGTGCCAGCAGCCCTGGGGGGGTTTTGGGCTACACCTTC. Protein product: CASSPGGVLGYTF.

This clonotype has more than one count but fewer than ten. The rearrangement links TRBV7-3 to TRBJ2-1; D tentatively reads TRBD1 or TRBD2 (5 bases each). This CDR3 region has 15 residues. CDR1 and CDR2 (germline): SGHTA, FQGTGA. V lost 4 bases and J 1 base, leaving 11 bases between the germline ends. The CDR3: CASSSEGHSYNEQFF. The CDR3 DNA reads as TGTGCCAGCAGCTCCGAGGGGCATTCCTACAATGAGCAGTTCTTC.

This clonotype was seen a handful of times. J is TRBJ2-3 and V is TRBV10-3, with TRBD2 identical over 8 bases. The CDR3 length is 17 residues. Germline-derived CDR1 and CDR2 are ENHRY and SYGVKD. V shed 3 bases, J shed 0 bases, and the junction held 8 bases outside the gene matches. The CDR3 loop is CAISDRGGTPSTDTQYF. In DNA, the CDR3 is TGTGCCATCAGTGACCGGGGGGGCACCCCCAGCACAGATACGCAGTATTTT.

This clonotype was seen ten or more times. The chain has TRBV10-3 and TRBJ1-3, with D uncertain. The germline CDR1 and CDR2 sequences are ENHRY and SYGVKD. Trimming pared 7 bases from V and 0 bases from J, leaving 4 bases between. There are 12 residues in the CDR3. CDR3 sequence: CAIKRSGNTIYF. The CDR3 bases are TGTGCCATCAAACGCTCTGGAAACACCATATATTTT.